One sample yielded the 24 T cell receptor beta chains listed below, sequenced in a study of cytomegalovirus exposure and HLA in healthy donors (dated by TCRdb to about 2017). Libraries came from the immunoSEQ multiplex PCR assay. For the multiplex PCR, a mixture combining 60 forward primers for TCR Vbeta segments and 13 reverse primers for TCR Jbeta segments was used. TCRdb holds this immuneACCESS table with in-frame rearrangements only. Some clones are missing; in checked studies, unresolved V genes explain under half, and the rest has no known cause. The sample table contains about 100,000 clones; only one count was recorded for around three quarters of them. The top ten clones comprise around 3.8% of the sample. The specimen was PBMCs. The receptors shown here come from a woman aged 45-65 years in good health and CMV-seropositive.

About this clone itself: The sample has other DNA sequences that encode this CDR3 too. This chain uses TRBV7-9 with TRBJ2-2; D not certain. CDR1 and CDR2 (germline): SEHNR, FQNEAQ (reference sequence). Trimming left V 0 bases short and J 7 bases short, with 12 bases between. CDR3 length: 15 amino acids. The CDR3 DNA sequence: TGTGCCAGCAGCTTAGCGCGTCTCGTCGTCGGGGAGCTGTTTTTT. Translation: CASSLARLVVGELFF.

This CDR3 reads CASSLDPDNYGYTF. In DNA form, the CDR3 reads TGTGCCAGCAGCCTAGACCCGGATAACTATGGCTACACCTTC. The genes are TRBV28 and TRBJ1-2; no clear D gene. V was pared by 6 bases and J by 1 base, with 12 bases between. The length of the CDR3 is 14 residues. Germline assignment: CDR1 MDHEN and CDR2 SYDVKM.

About this clone: The conserved final phenylalanine or tryptophan is absent from the CDR3, which likely points to a read error. This rearrangement joins TRBV6-1 to TRBJ1-2; 8 nucleotides match TRBD1. The CDR3 contains 13 residues. Losses at the gene ends were 5 bases for V and 6 bases for J; bases not matched to a gene: 5. Germline V gene sequence: CDR1 MNHNS, CDR2 SASEGT. CDR3 in DNA: TGTGCCAGCAGTATCAACAGGGGGAATGGCTACACCTCC. Its translation is CASSINRGNGYTS.

This chain uses TRBV9 with TRBJ2-3; D unclear. The CDR3 consists of 15 residues. V shed 3 bases and J shed 6 bases, with 17 bases lying between them. The germline gives CDR1 SGDLS, CDR2 YYNGEE. CDR3 residues: CASSDLLDLSDTQYF. The CDR3 DNA reads TGTGCCAGCAGCGACCTACTTGATCTCTCCGATACGCAGTATTTT.

V is TRBV29-1 and J is TRBJ1-2, with D perhaps matching TRBD1 (6 bases). V shed 4 bases and J shed 7 bases, with 13 bases lying between them. There are 12 residues in the CDR3. Per germline, CDR1 SQVTM and CDR2 ANQGSEA. The CDR3 nucleotides read TGCAGCGTTGGTGCCCAGACAGGTGGCTACACCTTC. This translates into CSVGAQTGGYTF.

The chain couples TRBV14 to TRBJ1-6, with D uncertain. The CDR3 runs 16 residues. Germline loops: CDR1 SGHDN, CDR2 FVKESK. V was shortened by 1 base and J by 2 bases, with 9 bases between the two germline ends. CDR3 nucleotide sequence: TGTGCCAGCAGCCAAGTTAGTCACGCCTATAATTCACCCCTCCACTTT. This codes for CASSQVSHAYNSPLHF.

The chain has TRBV19 and TRBJ2-7; D gene ambiguous. V lost 5 bases, J lost 4 bases, and 12 bases lay in between. The CDR3 length is 13 residues. Germline V gene data show CDR1 as LNHDA and CDR2 as SQIVND (reference sequence). Here the CDR3 reads CASSAETVYEQYF. Written as DNA, the CDR3 is TGTGCCAGTAGTGCGGAAACGGTATACGAGCAGTACTTC.

The chain carries TRBV15 and TRBJ2-7; possibly TRBD2 for D (5 bases). With 0 bases removed from V and 0 bases from J, the gap between germline ends came to 9 bases. This CDR3 spans 15 amino acids. Germline CDR1 and CDR2: LNHNV and YYDKDF (reference sequence). CDR3 protein: CATSRDGERSYEQYF. The CDR3 DNA reads as TGTGCCACCAGCAGAGATGGGGAGCGCTCCTACGAGCAGTACTTC.

This chain joins TRBV28 and TRBJ1-5; D not resolved. V lost 6 bases and J lost 0, with 6 bases in between. The CDR3 length is 13 residues. Germline V gives CDR1 MDHEN, CDR2 SYDVKM. DNA of the CDR3: TGTGCCAGCAGCGGGGATAGCAATCAGCCCCAGCATTTT. Residues: CASSGDSNQPQHF.

This clone has only one observation. The J gene is TRBJ2-7, the V gene TRBV5-1; a weak D match, TRBD2 (5 bases). V was clipped by 0 bases and J by 0 bases, with 10 bases between them. The CDR3 sequence is 15 residues long. Germline values: CDR1 SGHRS, CDR2 YFSETQ. CDR3 protein: CASSLVAGGSYEQYF. CDR3 DNA: TGCGCCAGCAGCTTGGTGGCGGGTGGCTCCTACGAGCAGTACTTC. The full variable domain, its missing parts supplied by reference TRBV5-1 and TRBJ2-7, is KAGVTQTPRYLIKTRGQQVTLSCSPISGHRSVSWYQQTPGQGLQFLFEYFSETQRNKGNFPGRFSGRQFSNSRSEMNVSTLELGDSALYLCASSLVAGGSYEQYFGPGTRLTVT.

The V gene is TRBV18, the J gene TRBJ1-1; D uncertain. Germline lookup yields CDR1 KGHSH and CDR2 LQKENI. This CDR3 spans 19 amino acids. The V gene lost 6 bases and the J gene lost 1 base, with 27 bases spanning the gap. The DNA of the CDR3 is TGTGCCAGCTCCCCCTACCATTTACAGACCACCATAGGGAACACTGAAGCTTTCTTT. This gives the protein CASSPYHLQTTIGNTEAFF.

V is TRBV11-2 and J is TRBJ2-1; D ambiguous. V was shortened by 0 bases and J by 4 bases, with 7 bases between the two germline ends. The germline CDR1 and CDR2 sequences are SGHAT and FQNNGV. The CDR3 loop spans 14 amino acids. CDR3 region: CASSLEAPYNEQFF. DNA for the CDR3: TGTGCCAGCAGCTTAGAGGCCCCTTACAATGAGCAGTTCTTC. Full variable domain (outside the CDR3, taken from reference TRBV11-2 and TRBJ2-1): EAGVAQSPRYKIIEKRQSVAFWCNPISGHATLYWYQQILGQGPKLLIQFQNNGVVDDSQLPKDRFSAERLKGVDSTLKIQPAKLEDSAVYLCASSLEAPYNEQFFGPGTRLTVL.

This chain links TRBV27 with TRBJ2-2; D not resolved. Trimming took 2 bases from V and 0 from J, leaving 16 bases between them. Germline V gene data show CDR1 as MNHEY and CDR2 as SMNVEV (reference sequence). CDR3 size: 18 residues. This CDR3 reads CASSLRSHPYSNTGELFF. The CDR3 coding sequence is TGTGCCAGCAGTTTACGCAGTCATCCTTATTCGAACACCGGGGAGCTGTTTTTT.

V usage is TRBV2 and J usage is TRBJ2-2; TRBD2 agrees at 8 bases. Germline CDR1 is SNHLY and CDR2 is FYNNEI. CDR3 length: 14 amino acids. The V segment lost 7 bases and the J segment 5 bases; nucleotides outside the gene matches: 6. The CDR3 nucleotides read TGTGCCAGCACTGTTAGCGGGATAACCGGGGAGCTGTTTTTT. Its protein is CASTVSGITGELFF.

The CDR3 nucleotides are TGTGCCAGCTCATCCCTCAGCGGGAGCGGGGACATTCAGTACTTC. This encodes CASSSLSGSGDIQYF. The chain joins TRBV18 to TRBJ2-4; 8 nucleotides agree with TRBD2. The CDR3 has 15 residues. The V gene's germline CDR1 is KGHSH and CDR2 LQKENI. Trimming took 5 bases from V and 8 from J; bases not matched to a gene: 11. Supplemented by reference TRBV18 and TRBJ2-4, the full variable domain reads NAGVMQNPRHLVRRRGQEARLRCSPMKGHSHVYWYRQLPEEGLKFMVYLQKENIIDESGMPKERFSAEFPKEGPSILRIQQVVRGDSAAYFCASSSLSGSGDIQYFGAGTRLSVL.

CDR3 nucleotide sequence: TGTGCCTGGAGTGAGGGGGGGTACTATGGCTACACCTTC. Translating gives CAWSEGGYYGYTF. J is TRBJ1-2 and V is TRBV30; weak D call: TRBD1 (6 bases). This CDR3 is built from 13 residues. V was trimmed by 1 base and J by 3 bases, leaving 9 bases between them. The germline V gene has CDR1 GTSNPN and CDR2 SVGIG (reference sequence).

This clone was found a few times. At one boundary the junction diverges from the germline segment, which might be a read error. The V and J genes are TRBV18 and TRBJ2-7; 7 bases align to TRBD1. CDR1 is KGHSH, CDR2 LQKENI, per germline. The CDR3 loop spans 14 amino acids. The CDR3 spells CASSPGQAISRWDF. In DNA, the CDR3 is TGTGCCAGCTCACCTGGACAGGCTATTTCACGCTGGGACTTC.

The rearrangement links TRBV7-9 to TRBJ1-5; 7 bases align to TRBD1. This CDR3 has 12 residues. Per germline, CDR1 SEHNR and CDR2 FQNEAQ (reference sequence). The V gene end was trimmed by 8 bases and the J gene end by 5 bases; junction bases not matched to a gene: 3. The CDR3: CASSGGYQPQHF. The CDR3 coding sequence is TGTGCCAGCTCAGGGGGGTATCAGCCCCAGCATTTT.

The chain has TRBV27 and TRBJ2-6, with TRBD1 identical over 10 bases. This CDR3 has 17 amino acids. CDR1 is MNHEY and CDR2 is SMNVEV in the germline V gene (reference sequence). V lost 3 bases and J lost 8; bases outside the gene matches: 10. For the CDR3, the DNA is TGTGCCAGCAGTTTGGGACAGGGGAAGGGTACGACCAACGTCCTGACTTTC. Its translation: CASSLGQGKGTTNVLTF. Using reference TRBV27 and TRBJ2-6 for the parts outside the CDR3, the full variable domain is EAQVTQNPRYLITVTGKKLTVTCSQNMNHEYMSWYRQDPGLGLRQIYYSMNVEVTDKGDVPEGYKVSRKEKRNFPLILESPSPNQTSLYFCASSLGQGKGTTNVLTFGAGSRLTVL.

This sequence joins TRBV7-9 and TRBJ2-7, with 13 bases identical to TRBD2. The length of the CDR3 is 16 residues. V trimming: 5 bases; J trimming: 4 bases; junction bases outside the gene matches: 8. Germline V gene data show CDR1 as SEHNR and CDR2 as FQNEAQ (reference sequence). CDR3 sequence (DNA): TGTGCCAGCAGCACGGGACTAGCGGGATCGCGATACGAGCAGTACTTC. The encoded protein is CASSTGLAGSRYEQYF.

V is TRBV2 and J is TRBJ1-1; D remains unclear. Trimming shortened V by 7 bases and J by 0 bases, and 9 bases separated the two germline ends. The CDR3 has 13 amino acids. The germline gives CDR1 SNHLY, CDR2 FYNNEI. The CDR3 DNA is TGTGCCAGCATAGAACAGCTGAACACTGAAGCTTTCTTT. It codes for CASIEQLNTEAFF.

The CDR3 sequence is CASRLTATNTEAFF. The CDR3 bases are TGTGCCAGCAGGTTGACAGCCACCAACACTGAAGCTTTCTTT. The rearrangement links TRBV6-5 to TRBJ1-1; possibly TRBD1 for D (5 bases). This CDR3 is 14 amino acids long. CDR1 is MNHEY, CDR2 SVGAGI, per germline. The V end was cut by 6 bases, the J end by 2 bases, with 13 bases between.

The chain uses TRBV29-1 and TRBJ1-2; 10 bases are shared with TRBD1. The junction had 3 bases not matched to a gene; V was cut back by 6 bases and J by 2 bases. The germline gives CDR1 SQVTM, CDR2 ANQGSEA. The CDR3 sequence is 13 residues long. The CDR3 DNA sequence: TGCAGCGTCAGGACAGGGGGAAACTATGGCTACACCTTC. Protein sequence: CSVRTGGNYGYTF.

Turning to this clone: At one boundary the junction diverges from the germline segment, which might be a read error. This sequence joins TRBV7-7 and TRBJ2-7; D uncertain. The CDR3 has 13 amino acids. Germline V gene lookup returns CDR1 SSHAT and CDR2 FNYEAQ (reference sequence). CDR3 region: CASSLGFGYEQYF. The CDR3 DNA follows: TGTGCTAGCAGCTTAGGGTTCGGCTACGAGCAGTACTTC.